This T cell receptor (beta chain) was retrieved from a study of T and B cells in COVID-19 patients. Study summary: Median age was about 30 years in the recovered cohort and around 67 years in the active-infection cohort.

This clonotype rates as medium-sized. Blood genomic DNA input for TRB amplification was roughly 230-550 ng. The germline gives CDR1 LNHDA, CDR2 SQIVND (reference sequence). This CDR3 has 14 residues. The V end was cut by 8 bases, the J end by 0 bases, with 13 bases between. BIOMED2 TRB-A/B primer pools were used in multiplex TRB PCR. TCRdb independently ran MiXCR on the multiplex PCR reads; one entry per CDR3 protein. This sample carries approximately 6,700 distinct CDR3 sequences, 30% to 35% of them seen once, and the ten largest clones take more than 20%. The sample taken for sequencing was blood. This clonotype originated in a human donor with active COVID-19. The V call is TRBV19, the J call TRBJ2-5; a weak D match, TRBD2 (6 bases). The CDR3 here is CASSWGGDQETQYF. DNA of the CDR3: TGTGCCAGTTCCTGGGGCGGGGACCAAGAGACCCAGTACTTC.